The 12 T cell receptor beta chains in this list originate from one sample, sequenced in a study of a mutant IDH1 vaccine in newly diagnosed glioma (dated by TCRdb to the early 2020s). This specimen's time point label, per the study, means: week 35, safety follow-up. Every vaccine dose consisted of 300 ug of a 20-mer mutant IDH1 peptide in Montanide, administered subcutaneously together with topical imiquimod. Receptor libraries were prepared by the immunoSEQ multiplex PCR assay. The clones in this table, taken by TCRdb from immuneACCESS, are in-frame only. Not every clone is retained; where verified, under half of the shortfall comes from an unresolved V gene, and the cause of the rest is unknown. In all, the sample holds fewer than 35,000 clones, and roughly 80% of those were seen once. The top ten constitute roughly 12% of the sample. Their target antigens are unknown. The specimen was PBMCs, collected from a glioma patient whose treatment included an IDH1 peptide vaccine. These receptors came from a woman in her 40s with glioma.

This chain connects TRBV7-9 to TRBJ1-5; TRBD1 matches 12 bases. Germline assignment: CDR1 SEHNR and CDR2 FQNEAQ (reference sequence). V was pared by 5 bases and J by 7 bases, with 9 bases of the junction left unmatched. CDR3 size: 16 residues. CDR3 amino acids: CASSGKGQGARQPQHF. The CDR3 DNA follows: TGTGCCAGCAGCGGCAAGGGACAGGGGGCTAGGCAGCCCCAGCATTTT.

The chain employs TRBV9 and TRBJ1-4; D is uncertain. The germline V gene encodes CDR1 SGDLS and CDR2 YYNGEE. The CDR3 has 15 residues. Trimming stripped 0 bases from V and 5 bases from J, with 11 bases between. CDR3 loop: CASSVEGTINEKLFF. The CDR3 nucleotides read TGTGCCAGCAGCGTAGAGGGAACAATAAATGAAAAACTGTTTTTT. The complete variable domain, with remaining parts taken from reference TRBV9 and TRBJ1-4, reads DSGVTQTPKHLITATGQRVTLRCSPRSGDLSVYWYQQSLDQGLQFLIQYYNGEERAKGNILERFSAQQFPDLHSELNLSSLELGDSALYFCASSVEGTINEKLFFGSGTQLSVL.

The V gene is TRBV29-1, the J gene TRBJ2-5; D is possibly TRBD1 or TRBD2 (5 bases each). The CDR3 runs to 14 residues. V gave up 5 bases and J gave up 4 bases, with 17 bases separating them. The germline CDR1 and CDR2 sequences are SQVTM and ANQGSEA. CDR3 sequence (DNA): TGCAGCGTTATGGCCCGGGGCCCTACAGAGACCCAGTACTTC. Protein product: CSVMARGPTETQYF.

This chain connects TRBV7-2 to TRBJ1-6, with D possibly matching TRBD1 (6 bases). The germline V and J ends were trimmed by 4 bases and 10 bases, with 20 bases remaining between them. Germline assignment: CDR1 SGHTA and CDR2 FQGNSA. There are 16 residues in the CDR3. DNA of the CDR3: TGTGCCAGCAGCTCAACTAGGATCAGGGGTGGATCACCCCTCCACTTT. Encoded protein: CASSSTRIRGGSPLHF. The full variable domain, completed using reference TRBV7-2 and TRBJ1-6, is GAGVSQSPSNKVTEKGKDVELRCDPISGHTALYWYRQSLGQGLEFLIYFQGNSAPDKSGLPSDRFSAERTGGSVSTLTIQRTQQEDSAVYLCASSSTRIRGGSPLHFGNGTRLTVT.

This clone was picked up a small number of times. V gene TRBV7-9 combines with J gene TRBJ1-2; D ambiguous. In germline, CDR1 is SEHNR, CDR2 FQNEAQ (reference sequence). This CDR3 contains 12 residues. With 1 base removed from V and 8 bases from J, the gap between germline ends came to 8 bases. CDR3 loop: CASSLDPQGYTF. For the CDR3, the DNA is TGTGCCAGCAGCTTAGATCCGCAGGGCTACACCTTC.

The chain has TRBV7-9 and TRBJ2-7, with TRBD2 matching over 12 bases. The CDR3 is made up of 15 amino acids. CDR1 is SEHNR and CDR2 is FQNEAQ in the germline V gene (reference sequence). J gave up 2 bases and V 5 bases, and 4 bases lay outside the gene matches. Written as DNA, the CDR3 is TGTGCCAGCAGCGGGTGGACTAGCGGGGCCTACGAGCAGTACTTC. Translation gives CASSGWTSGAYEQYF.

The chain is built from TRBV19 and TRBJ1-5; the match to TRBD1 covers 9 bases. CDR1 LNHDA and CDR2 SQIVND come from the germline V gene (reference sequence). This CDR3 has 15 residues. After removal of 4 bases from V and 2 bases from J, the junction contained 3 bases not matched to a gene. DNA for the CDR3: TGTGCCAGTAGTACCAGACAGGGGGGCAATCAGCCCCAGCATTTT. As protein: CASSTRQGGNQPQHF. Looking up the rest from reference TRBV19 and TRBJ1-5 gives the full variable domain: DGGITQSPKYLFRKEGQNVTLSCEQNLNHDAMYWYRQDPGQGLRLIYYSQIVNDFQKGDIAEGYSVSREKKESFPLTVTSAQKNPTAFYLCASSTRQGGNQPQHFGDGTRLSIL.

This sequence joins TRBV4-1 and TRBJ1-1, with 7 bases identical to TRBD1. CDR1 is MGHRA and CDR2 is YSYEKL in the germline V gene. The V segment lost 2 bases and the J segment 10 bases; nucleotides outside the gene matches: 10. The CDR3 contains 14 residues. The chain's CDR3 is CASSQWKTGAIAFF. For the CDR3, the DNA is TGCGCCAGCAGCCAATGGAAAACAGGGGCAATAGCTTTCTTT.

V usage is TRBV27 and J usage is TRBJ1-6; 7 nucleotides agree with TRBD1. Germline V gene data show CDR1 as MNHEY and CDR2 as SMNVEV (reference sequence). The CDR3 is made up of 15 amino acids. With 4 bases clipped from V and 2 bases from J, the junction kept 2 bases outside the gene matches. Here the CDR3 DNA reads TGTGCCAGCAGTTCGGGACAGACCTATAATTCACCCCTCCACTTT. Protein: CASSSGQTYNSPLHF.

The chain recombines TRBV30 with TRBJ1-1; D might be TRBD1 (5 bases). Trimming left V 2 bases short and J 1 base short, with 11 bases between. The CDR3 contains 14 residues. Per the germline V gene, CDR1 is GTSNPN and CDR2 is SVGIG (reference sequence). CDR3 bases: TGTGCCTGGAGTAAGCACAGGCCGAACACTGAAGCTTTCTTT. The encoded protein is CAWSKHRPNTEAFF.

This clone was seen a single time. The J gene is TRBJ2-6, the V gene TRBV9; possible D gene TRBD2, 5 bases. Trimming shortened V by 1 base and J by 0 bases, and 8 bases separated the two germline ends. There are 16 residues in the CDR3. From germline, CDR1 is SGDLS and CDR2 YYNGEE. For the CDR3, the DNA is TGTGCCAGCAGCGTAACCGCGGGCTCTGGGGCCAACGTCCTGACTTTC. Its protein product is CASSVTAGSGANVLTF.

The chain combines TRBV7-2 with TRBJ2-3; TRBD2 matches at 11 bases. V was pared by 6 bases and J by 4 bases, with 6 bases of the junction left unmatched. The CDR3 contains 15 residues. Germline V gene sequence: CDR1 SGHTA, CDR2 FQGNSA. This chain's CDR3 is CASSPTSGGADTQYF. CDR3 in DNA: TGTGCCAGCAGTCCAACTAGCGGGGGAGCAGATACGCAGTATTTT. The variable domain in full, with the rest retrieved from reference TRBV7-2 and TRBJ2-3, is GAGVSQSPSNKVTEKGKDVELRCDPISGHTALYWYRQSLGQGLEFLIYFQGNSAPDKSGLPSDRFSAERTGGSVSTLTIQRTQQEDSAVYLCASSPTSGGADTQYFGPGTRLTVL.